The 29 T cell receptor beta chains below were found in one sample sequenced in a study of blood T cell repertoires in COVID-19. Generated by immunoSEQ multiplex PCR, the TCRdb table keeps only in-frame clones and is missing some. The repertoire has 150,000 to 200,000 clones, roughly 80% of them found once; the top ten carry under 5.5%. Sequencing used peripheral blood. All receptors derive from a woman under 40 with acute or convalescent COVID-19.

The V gene is TRBV7-2, the J gene TRBJ2-7; TRBD2 agrees at 16 bases. CDR1 is SGHTA, CDR2 FQGNSA, per germline. The CDR3 is 18 residues long. J lost 6 bases, V lost 5 bases, and 13 bases had no gene match. The CDR3 reads CASSRPGTSGRALGEQYF. The CDR3 DNA sequence: TGTGCCAGCAGCCGTCCCGGGACTAGCGGGAGGGCCTTGGGCGAGCAGTACTTC.

This chain joins TRBV10-2 and TRBJ1-2, with 7 bases that match TRBD1. V gave up 3 bases and J gave up 4 bases; unmatched junction bases: 2. This CDR3 comprises 13 residues. Germline CDR1 is WSHSY and CDR2 is SAAADI. In nucleotides, the CDR3 is TGCGCCAGCAGTGAAGGGGGCGCCTATGGCTACACCTTC. This encodes CASSEGGAYGYTF.

The chain uses TRBV7-2 and TRBJ1-3, with a possible D match to TRBD1 (6 bases). V lost 5 bases and J 0 bases, leaving 8 bases between the germline ends. The germline gives CDR1 SGHTA, CDR2 FQGNSA. CDR3 length equals 14 residues. CDR3 loop: CASSQGPSGNTIYF. Written as DNA, the CDR3 is TGTGCCAGCAGCCAGGGGCCCTCTGGAAACACCATATATTTT.

Note on this clone: The junction differs from germline at one of its ends, possibly a read error. V usage is TRBV10-1 and J usage is TRBJ2-3; a possible D gene is TRBD2 (5 bases). The CDR3 extends over 13 amino acids. Germline values: CDR1 WNHNN, CDR2 SYGVQD (reference sequence). CDR3 amino acids: CASNEGDTDTQYF. In DNA, the CDR3 is TGCGCCAGCAATGAGGGAGACACAGATACGCAGTATTTT.

This clone showed up just once. V is TRBV27 and J is TRBJ1-2; TRBD1 aligns across 12 bases. From germline, CDR1 is MNHEY and CDR2 SMNVEV (reference sequence). V lost 3 bases and J lost 5; bases outside the gene matches: 4. CDR3 length equals 15 residues. DNA of the CDR3: TGTGCCAGCAGTTTGGGACAGGGGGCTACTTATGGCTACACCTTC. Translation: CASSLGQGATYGYTF.

The chain has TRBV3-1 (or the pseudogene TRBV3-2) and TRBJ2-1; TRBD2 aligns across 8 bases. The CDR3 has 13 residues. V shed 1 base and J 14 bases; nucleotides not matched to a gene: 7. CDR1 is LGHDT and CDR2 is YNNKEL in the germline V gene (reference sequence). The CDR3 reads CASSQVVAGREFF. The CDR3, as DNA: TGTGCCAGCAGCCAAGTAGTAGCGGGAAGGGAGTTCTTC.

This chain links TRBV10-3 with TRBJ1-4; possible D gene TRBD1, 5 bases. V dropped 8 bases and J dropped 2 bases, with 6 bases sitting between them. The germline gives CDR1 ENHRY, CDR2 SYGVKD. This CDR3 region has 12 residues. CDR3 DNA: TGTGCCATCGGGGCCACTAATGAAAAACTGTTTTTT. It specifies CAIGATNEKLFF.

The V call is TRBV6-2 or TRBV6-3, the J call TRBJ2-2, with TRBD1 as a possible D gene (5 bases). The CDR3 has 15 amino acids. Germline CDR1 is MNHEY and CDR2 is SVGEGT. Deletions cut 0 bases from V and 4 bases from J, with 9 bases between. The CDR3 loop reads CASSYSDILTGELFF. The CDR3 DNA reads as TGTGCCAGCAGTTACTCGGACATACTCACCGGGGAGCTGTTTTTT.

This chain links TRBV9 with TRBJ1-1, with 9 nucleotides matching TRBD1. J was trimmed by 0 bases and V by 3 bases; bases with no gene match: 0. Germline V gene sequence: CDR1 SGDLS, CDR2 YYNGEE. The CDR3 is made up of 14 amino acids. The CDR3 is CASSGQGVNTEAFF. CDR3 in DNA: TGTGCCAGCAGCGGACAGGGGGTGAACACTGAAGCTTTCTTT.

The rearrangement joins TRBV7-2 to TRBJ1-1, with D tentatively TRBD1 (6 bases). The CDR3 is made up of 13 amino acids. CDR1 SGHTA and CDR2 FQGNSA come from the germline V gene. V was trimmed by 4 bases and J by 4 bases, leaving 10 bases between them. The CDR3 DNA is TGTGCCAGCAGCTCCCGCAGGGGCACTGAAGCTTTCTTT. The encoded protein is CASSSRRGTEAFF.

This chain links TRBV6-5 with TRBJ1-2, with 7 bases identical to TRBD1. Germline V gene sequence: CDR1 MNHEY, CDR2 SVGAGI. The CDR3 covers 15 residues. V gave up 1 base and J gave up 2 bases; unmatched junction bases: 4. For the CDR3, the DNA is TGTGCCAGCAGTTACTTGGGACAGTGGAACTATGGCTACACCTTC. Its translation: CASSYLGQWNYGYTF.

The CDR3 loop reads CASSPYRDREAFF. The CDR3 DNA reads TGTGCCAGCAGCCCTTACCGGGACAGAGAAGCTTTCTTT. The chain links TRBV9 to TRBJ1-1; 7 positions match TRBD1. The CDR3 sequence is 13 residues long. The junction had 8 bases not matched to a gene; V was cut back by 4 bases and J by 8 bases. Germline CDR1 SGDLS, CDR2 YYNGEE.

The V call is TRBV7-2, the J call TRBJ2-1; 7 bases agree with TRBD2. The CDR3 is 14 amino acids. Germline V gene sequence: CDR1 SGHTA, CDR2 FQGNSA. The V segment lost 5 bases and the J segment 9 bases; nucleotides outside the gene matches: 10. CDR3 region: CASSTRTRQGEQFF. The CDR3 DNA reads as TGTGCCAGCAGCACAAGGACTAGACAAGGTGAGCAGTTCTTC.

V is TRBV5-6 and J is TRBJ1-6; D uncertain. The CDR3 extends over 15 amino acids. The germline CDR1 and CDR2 sequences are SGHDT and YYEEEE. V was cut by 0 bases and J by 7 bases, with 11 bases left in between. CDR3 DNA sequence: TGTGCCAGCAGCTTGGCGGGGAGCGGCAATTCACCCCTCCACTTT. Translation: CASSLAGSGNSPLHF.

This clone showed up just a few times. The rearrangement joins TRBV4-1 to TRBJ1-5; TRBD1 agrees at 8 bases. CDR1 is MGHRA, CDR2 YSYEKL, per germline. The CDR3 has 18 residues. J was trimmed by 4 bases and V by 1 base; bases with no gene match: 12. CDR3 in amino acids: CASSQVPPDRVLNQPQHF. Written as DNA, the CDR3 is TGCGCCAGCAGCCAAGTTCCGCCGGACAGGGTTTTGAATCAGCCCCAGCATTTT.

The chain carries TRBV5-6 and TRBJ2-3, with D tentatively TRBD1 (6 bases). The ends were cut back, 2 bases at V and 6 bases at J, with 16 bases in the middle. CDR3 length: 15 amino acids. The V gene's germline CDR1 is SGHDT and CDR2 YYEEEE. CDR3 in amino acids: CASSLGQGFLDTQYF. CDR3 sequence (DNA): TGTGCCAGCAGCTTAGGGCAGGGGTTTTTGGATACGCAGTATTTT.

The table lists this clone with a few counts. V and J are TRBV11-3 and TRBJ1-1; 7 nucleotides align to TRBD1. With 5 bases clipped from V and 10 bases from J, the junction kept 10 bases outside the gene matches. Germline lookup yields CDR1 SGHNT and CDR2 YENEEA. The CDR3 consists of 13 residues. The CDR3: CASSHRDSYGAFF. As DNA, the CDR3 is TGTGCCAGCAGCCACCGGGACAGCTACGGAGCTTTCTTT.

The genes are TRBV15 and TRBJ1-1; D possibly corresponds to TRBD1 (6 bases). The CDR3 extends over 13 amino acids. The V gene's germline CDR1 is LNHNV and CDR2 YYDKDF (reference sequence). With 8 bases removed from V and 1 base from J, the gap between germline ends came to 11 bases. CDR3 in DNA: TGTGCCACCGCCAGGGGACCGAACACTGAAGCTTTCTTT. Translated, it gives CATARGPNTEAFF.

The chain uses TRBV4-3 and TRBJ2-7; TRBD1 agrees at 8 bases. Germline CDR1 and CDR2: LGHNA and YSLEER. V gave up 2 bases and J gave up 4 bases; unmatched junction bases: 10. The CDR3 sequence is 16 residues long. The CDR3 nucleotides read TGCGCCAGCAGCCAATCGACCAGGGGGCATACATACGAGCAGTACTTC. Its translation is CASSQSTRGHTYEQYF.

The chain's CDR3 is CASLAANTGELFF. The CDR3 region has the DNA TGTGCCAGCCTAGCAGCGAACACCGGGGAGCTGTTTTTT. V gene TRBV2 combines with J gene TRBJ2-2; D perhaps matches TRBD2 (5 bases). Trimming took 8 bases from V and 0 from J, leaving 7 bases between them. The V gene's germline CDR1 is SNHLY and CDR2 FYNNEI. CDR3 size: 13 residues.

The V gene is TRBV4-2, the J gene TRBJ2-2; weak D call: TRBD2 (5 bases). The V and J ends lost 4 bases and 0 bases respectively, with 12 bases between them. CDR1 is LGHNA, CDR2 YNFKEQ, per germline. The CDR3 is made up of 16 amino acids. This chain's CDR3 is CASSPSSGANTGELFF. As DNA, the CDR3 is TGTGCCAGCAGCCCGTCCAGCGGCGCGAACACCGGGGAGCTGTTTTTT.

V usage is TRBV4-1 and J usage is TRBJ2-1; no reliable D call. The germline gives CDR1 MGHRA, CDR2 YSYEKL. The V end lost 4 bases, the J end lost 0 bases, and 13 bases lay between the germline ends. The CDR3 sequence is 16 residues long. In DNA form, the CDR3 reads TGCGCCAGCAGCCTTGTTTTGGCAGGCTCCTACAATGAGCAGTTCTTC. Translating it yields CASSLVLAGSYNEQFF.

V and J are TRBV19 and TRBJ1-5; no reliable D call. Trimming removed 2 bases from V and 0 bases from J, with 14 bases in between. CDR1 and CDR2 from the germline V gene are LNHDA and SQIVND (reference sequence). The CDR3 extends over 17 amino acids. The CDR3 is CASSISTPQPSNQPQHF. As DNA, the CDR3 is TGTGCCAGTAGTATAAGCACCCCTCAACCTAGCAATCAGCCCCAGCATTTT.

This clone was detected once. This rearrangement joins TRBV2 to TRBJ1-5, with D uncertain. The CDR3 length is 15 residues. Germline CDR1 is SNHLY and CDR2 is FYNNEI. With 4 bases removed from V and 1 base from J, the gap between germline ends came to 11 bases. CDR3 coding DNA: TGTGCCAGCAGTGTTCGCCGGTGGAGCAATCAGCCCCAGCATTTT. Translation: CASSVRRWSNQPQHF. Filled out from reference TRBV2 and TRBJ1-5, the complete variable domain reads EPEVTQTPSHQVTQMGQEVILRCVPISNHLYFYWYRQILGQKVEFLVSFYNNEISEKSEIFDDQFSVERPDGSNFTLKIRSTKLEDSAMYFCASSVRRWSNQPQHFGDGTRLSIL.

This clone showed up just once. The rearrangement links TRBV28 to TRBJ2-1, with 7 bases fitting TRBD2. Trimming cost V 2 bases and J 10 bases; bases outside gene matches: 8. The length of the CDR3 is 14 residues. CDR1 is MDHEN and CDR2 is SYDVKM in the germline V gene. CDR3 in DNA: TGTGCCAGCAGTTTAATTCGGGAGGCAAGCGAGCAGTTCTTC. Protein sequence: CASSLIREASEQFF.

The V gene is TRBV19, the J gene TRBJ2-7; weak D call: TRBD2 (6 bases). CDR1 is LNHDA, CDR2 SQIVND, per germline (reference sequence). The CDR3 is 13 residues long. The V end lost 4 bases, the J end lost 5 bases, and 12 bases lay between the germline ends. DNA for the CDR3: TGTGCCAGTAGTAGCGGGACCCTCCACGAGCAGTACTTC. Encoded protein: CASSSGTLHEQYF.

V and J are TRBV13 and TRBJ2-1; D is unresolved. The germline CDR1 and CDR2 sequences are PRHDT and FYEKMQ (reference sequence). The V gene lost 2 bases and the J gene lost 4 bases, with 15 bases spanning the gap. The CDR3 is made up of 16 amino acids. CDR3 sequence: CASSLFTNPKYNEQFF. The CDR3 nucleotides read TGTGCCAGCAGCTTATTTACTAACCCAAAATACAATGAGCAGTTCTTC.

The gene calls are TRBV2 and TRBJ2-3; TRBD2 matches 10 bases. The CDR3 totals 16 residues. CDR1 is SNHLY and CDR2 is FYNNEI in the germline V gene. V dropped 4 bases and J dropped 2; count of bases not matched to a gene: 6. CDR3 sequence: CASSGGGLATTDTQYF. CDR3 in DNA: TGTGCCAGCAGTGGAGGGGGACTAGCGACCACAGATACGCAGTATTTT.

The chain joins TRBV5-1 to TRBJ2-7; 8 bases line up with TRBD1. V shed 2 bases, J shed 0 bases, and the junction held 4 bases outside the gene matches. Germline assignment: CDR1 SGHRS and CDR2 YFSETQ. CDR3 length equals 15 residues. CDR3 in amino acids: CASSLWTGSSYEQYF. In DNA form, the CDR3 reads TGCGCCAGCAGCTTATGGACAGGGAGCTCCTACGAGCAGTACTTC.